The next 16 T cell receptor beta chains were all read from a single sample in a study of cytomegalovirus exposure and HLA in healthy donors. The primer mix had 60 Vbeta and 13 Jbeta primers. Libraries were prepared by immunoSEQ multiplex PCR; TCRdb keeps only in-frame clonotypes and omits some of them. The sample lists 140,000 to 150,000 clones, more than 9.5% occurring once. Sequenced: PBMCs. Receptor source: a man between 45 and 60 years old in good health and CMV-seronegative.

CDR3 nucleotides: TGTGCCAGCAGCCTCTGGGGGGGCAGCTCCTACGAGCAGTACTTC. Protein product: CASSLWGGSSYEQYF. This sequence joins TRBV28 and TRBJ2-7; D might be TRBD2 (7 bases). Germline V gene data show CDR1 as MDHEN and CDR2 as SYDVKM. Trimming removed 6 bases from V and 0 bases from J, with 15 bases in between. The CDR3 runs 15 residues.

This clone was recorded a few times. This chain connects TRBV19 to TRBJ1-1; possible D gene TRBD1, 5 bases. Germline CDR1 and CDR2: LNHDA and SQIVND (reference sequence). Trimming removed 5 bases from V and 7 bases from J, with 14 bases in between. There are 13 residues in the CDR3. CDR3: CASSPDQGYEAFF. CDR3 nucleotides: TGTGCCAGTAGTCCCGACCAGGGCTATGAAGCTTTCTTT.

This clone was seen only a few times. The chain has TRBV18 and TRBJ2-7; D gene uncertain. The germline gives CDR1 KGHSH, CDR2 LQKENI. V was clipped by 5 bases and J by 1 base, with 15 bases between them. This CDR3 is built from 15 residues. This chain's CDR3 is CASSSGHTGSYEQYF. The CDR3 bases are TGTGCCAGCTCATCCGGCCACACCGGGTCCTACGAGCAGTACTTC.

Note on this clone: Other nucleotide sequences from this sample produce the same CDR3. This sequence joins TRBV28 and TRBJ2-7; D remains unclear. This CDR3 comprises 11 residues. Germline CDR1 MDHEN, CDR2 SYDVKM. V was clipped by 5 bases and J by 2 bases, with 4 bases between them. CDR3 nucleotides: TGTGCCAGCAGTCCCACCTACGAGCAGTACTTC. Protein sequence: CASSPTYEQYF.

This clone was picked up a small number of times. The genes are TRBV2 and TRBJ2-7, with D possibly TRBD1 on 6 matching bases. Germline CDR1 reads SNHLY; CDR2 reads FYNNEI. The CDR3 contains 16 residues. Trimming took 1 base from V and 3 from J, leaving 16 bases between them. As DNA, the CDR3 is TGTGCCAGCAGTGAAGATACAGGGCTCGCATTCTACGAGCAGTACTTC. Translated: CASSEDTGLAFYEQYF. The whole variable domain, remainder taken from reference TRBV2 and TRBJ2-7, is EPEVTQTPSHQVTQMGQEVILRCVPISNHLYFYWYRQILGQKVEFLVSFYNNEISEKSEIFDDQFSVERPDGSNFTLKIRSTKLEDSAMYFCASSEDTGLAFYEQYFGPGTRLTVT.

This clone was seen a few times. V usage is TRBV7-9 and J usage is TRBJ1-2, with a weak D call TRBD1 (5 bases). Germline V gene data show CDR1 as SEHNR and CDR2 as FQNEAQ (reference sequence). This CDR3 has 14 amino acids. With 1 base removed from V and 7 bases from J, the gap between germline ends came to 13 bases. CDR3 residues: CASSLGSHRSGYTF. The DNA of the CDR3 is TGTGCCAGCAGCTTAGGTTCCCACAGGTCTGGCTACACCTTC. Together with reference TRBV7-9 and TRBJ1-2, the CDR3 gives the full variable domain: DTGVSQNPRHKITKRGQNVTFRCDPISEHNRLYWYRQTLGQGPEFLTYFQNEAQLEKSRLLSDRFSAERPKGSFSTLEIQRTEQGDSAMYLCASSLGSHRSGYTFGSGTRLTVV.

V usage is TRBV7-9 and J usage is TRBJ2-5; TRBD1 aligns across 9 bases. Trimming cost V 4 bases and J 3 bases; bases outside gene matches: 3. The CDR3 is made up of 14 amino acids. Germline assignment: CDR1 SEHNR and CDR2 FQNEAQ (reference sequence). The CDR3 reads CASSSRTGEETQYF. CDR3 bases: TGTGCCAGCAGCTCTCGGACAGGGGAAGAGACCCAGTACTTC.

V usage is TRBV30 and J usage is TRBJ1-6; 7 bases fit TRBD1. Germline CDR1 reads GTSNPN; CDR2 reads SVGIG (reference sequence). V lost 2 bases and J lost 7; bases outside the gene matches: 5. The CDR3 loop spans 14 amino acids. The CDR3 nucleotides are TGTGCCTGGAGTATGGGACAGCCAAATTCACCCCTCCACTTT. Residues: CAWSMGQPNSPLHF.

The rearrangement uses TRBV2 and TRBJ1-5, with 9 nucleotides matching TRBD1. Germline values: CDR1 SNHLY, CDR2 FYNNEI. This CDR3 is built from 19 residues. V was clipped by 4 bases and J by 0 bases; unmatched bases: 13. The CDR3 loop reads CASSVTIGTGRDSNQPQHF. CDR3 DNA: TGTGCCAGCAGTGTAACAATAGGGACAGGGCGTGATAGCAATCAGCCCCAGCATTTT.

V and J are TRBV9 and TRBJ2-7; 9 nucleotides line up with TRBD2. With 3 bases clipped from V and 6 bases from J, the junction kept 10 bases outside the gene matches. Looked up from germline, CDR1 is SGDLS and CDR2 is YYNGEE. The CDR3 extends over 15 amino acids. CDR3 in amino acids: CASSGTSGRGGEQYF. CDR3 DNA: TGTGCCAGCAGCGGAACTAGCGGGCGAGGAGGCGAGCAGTACTTC. Filled out from reference TRBV9 and TRBJ2-7, the complete variable domain reads DSGVTQTPKHLITATGQRVTLRCSPRSGDLSVYWYQQSLDQGLQFLIQYYNGEERAKGNILERFSAQQFPDLHSELNLSSLELGDSALYFCASSGTSGRGGEQYFGPGTRLTVT.

V and J are TRBV5-1 and TRBJ2-1; TRBD2 aligns across 11 bases. V gave up 0 bases and J gave up 11 bases; unmatched junction bases: 4. Germline values: CDR1 SGHRS, CDR2 YFSETQ. The length of the CDR3 is 14 residues. In DNA, the CDR3 is TGCGCCAGCAGCTTGGTTACTAGCGGGAGACAGCAGTTCTTC. It is translated as CASSLVTSGRQQFF.

The CDR3 reads CASSLSRTSGSDIQYF. In DNA, the CDR3 is TGTGCCAGCAGTCTTTCGAGGACTAGCGGGAGTGACATTCAGTACTTC. The V and J genes are TRBV28 and TRBJ2-4; TRBD2 aligns across 13 bases. CDR3 length equals 16 residues. Germline CDR1 MDHEN, CDR2 SYDVKM. The junction had 9 bases not matched to a gene; V was cut back by 5 bases and J by 8 bases.

CDR3 DNA: TGTGCCAGCAGCCAAGTTGCGGGGTCGGGCACTGAAGCTTTCTTT. It translates to CASSQVAGSGTEAFF. The chain has TRBV14 and TRBJ1-1; D remains unclear. From germline, CDR1 is SGHDN and CDR2 FVKESK. The CDR3 sequence is 15 residues long. V was trimmed by 1 base and J by 4 bases, leaving 13 bases between them.

This clone was detected only once. The rearrangement joins TRBV21-1 to TRBJ2-5; the table's D call, TRBD2, was not checked against the DNA. TRBV21-1 is listed as a pseudogene. CDR3 size: 17 residues. Here the CDR3 reads CASSNNERRGGRKTQYF. The CDR3 nucleotides read TGTGCCAGCAGCAACAACGAAAGGCGGGGGGGCCGAAAGACCCAGTACTTC.

This clone has a handful of counts. The V gene is TRBV5-1, the J gene TRBJ2-5; 9 positions match TRBD1. CDR1 and CDR2 from the germline V gene are SGHRS and YFSETQ. J was trimmed by 3 bases and V by 2 bases; bases with no gene match: 2. This CDR3 contains 14 residues. CDR3 sequence (DNA): TGCGCCAGCAGCTTCGGGGACAGGGAAGAGACCCAGTACTTC. It is translated as CASSFGDREETQYF.

This clone was seen only a few times. V usage is TRBV7-3 and J usage is TRBJ2-3, with D unclear. CDR3 length: 15 amino acids. Trimming cost V 2 bases and J 5 bases, with 14 bases left between them. CDR1 and CDR2 from the germline V gene are SGHTA and FQGTGA. DNA of the CDR3: TGTGCCAGCAGCTTACAGACAACTCAAGGAGATACGCAGTATTTT. This sequence encodes CASSLQTTQGDTQYF.